This T cell receptor (beta chain) is from a study of human T cells and chemical hapten exposure. Whole-study context: Minor pooled library volume differences mainly drove per-sample TCR yield variation. Study-wide points: With regard to DPC sensitization, TCRs above 1 in 1000 frequency did not change.

Time point reported: healthy volunteer bleed at 2 weeks. Someone pulled total RNA out of unfractionated whole blood. This clonotype came up a few times. As yet, its antigen is unknown. Unique molecular identifiers were attached to individual cDNA molecules within the library. One entry per CDR3 protein results from TCRdb running MiXCR on the RACE reads. The sample lists about 93,000 distinct CDR3 sequences, approximately 8.2% occurring once. This sequence was found in a female donor in good health. Some clones in this sample may be carry-over from other donors' samples. Sample: whole blood.

The CDR3 DNA reads as TGTGCCACCAGTGATTTTGGACTAGCGGATTCCAATGAGCAGTTCTTC. Translating it yields CATSDFGLADSNEQFF. This chain links TRBV24-1 with TRBJ2-1; 10 nucleotides match TRBD2. The V and J ends lost 1 base and 6 bases, in that order; junction bases with no gene match: 5. Per the germline V gene, CDR1 is KGHDR and CDR2 is SFDVKD. The CDR3 contains 16 residues.